Listed below are T cell receptor beta chains from one sample, sequenced in a study of STAT5B mutations in CD4+ large granular lymphocyte leukemia. The repertoire was sequenced with immunoSEQ multiplex PCR; TCRdb's copy has only in-frame clones and lacks some. The table has about 38,000 clones, around 72% seen once. Sequenced input: CD4+ T cells from blood buffy coats. The receptors derive from a human donor in good health. Each CDR3 is given with its conserved first and last residue. Fields, in order: D gene, J gene, CDR3 length, V gene, CDR3 protein. A D gene is named only where the DNA matches it firmly.

>TRBD1|TRBJ2-2|18|TRBV4-2
CASSQRTRGPLNTGELFF
>TRBD1|TRBJ1-2|14|TRBV28
CASRTGEGAYGYTF
>TRBD2|TRBJ2-5|14|TRBV7-2
CASSFTSGGETQYF
>NA|TRBJ1-6|16|TRBV5-6
CASSPGAARENSPLHF
>TRBD1|TRBJ2-7|16|TRBV5-1
CASSVGTGGAAYEQYF
>TRBD2|TRBJ2-7|16|TRBV10-1
CASTLNATSGGPPGCF
>NA|TRBJ2-5|15|TRBV5-1
CASSPAVGLWETQYF
>NA|TRBJ2-3|16|TRBV5-1
CASSSGKMGSADTQYF
>NA|TRBJ2-7|12|TRBV19
CATRPVEGEQYF
>NA|TRBJ2-1|15|TRBV5-6
CASSLAPGPYNEQFF
>TRBD1|TRBJ1-2|14|TRBV29-1
CSVEGGTGGFGYTF
>TRBD2|TRBJ2-7|14|TRBV27
CASSRGLAAYEQYF
>NA|TRBJ2-5|17|TRBV1
CTSSQDQRDRQKETQYF
>TRBD2|TRBJ2-5|15|TRBV5-1
CASSSGTSGKETQYF
>NA|TRBJ1-2|12|TRBV29-1
CSALERGPGYTF
>TRBD2|TRBJ2-4|15|TRBV29-1
CSVEDWGTTKNIQYF
>NA|TRBJ2-2|14|TRBV5-5
CASSIQGHTGELFF
>TRBD1|TRBJ1-5|15|TRBV6-1
CASSLRQGVNQPQHF
>NA|TRBJ2-7|15|TRBV9
CASSVDPAGSYEQYF
>NA|TRBJ1-3|15|TRBV27
CASSTSGGPGNTIYF
>TRBD2|TRBJ2-3|11|TRBV5-6
CASRRGNTQYF
>TRBD2|TRBJ2-2|17|TRBV11-2
CASSLPPGLGFTGELFF
>TRBD1|TRBJ1-4|13|TRBV19
CASTTGAKEKLFF
>NA|TRBJ2-3|17|TRBV18
CASSPPAGSSSTDTQYF
>TRBD1|TRBJ2-2|17|TRBV5-1
CASSLGGGRGRTGELFF
>NA|TRBJ1-5|15|TRBV5-6
CASSLFSGGNQPQHF
>NA|TRBJ1-2|14|TRBV2
CASSEQVANYGYTF
>NA|TRBJ2-6|13|TRBV5-1
CASSPGGANVLTF
>TRBD2|TRBJ2-3|15|TRBV7-8
CASSPLAGGVNTQYF
>NA|TRBJ2-1|14|TRBV6-5
CASSRQFSYNEQFF
>NA|TRBJ2-3|12|TRBV2
CASSVSQDTQYF
>TRBD2|TRBJ2-2|16|TRBV7-3
CASSPTGLAGTGELFF
>TRBD1|TRBJ2-7|14|TRBV7-9
CASSPTGVYDEQYF
>TRBD2|TRBJ2-7|15|TRBV14
CASSLWTSGVYEQYF
>NA|TRBJ2-2|14|TRBV11-3
CASHSGGAAGELFF
>TRBD2|TRBJ2-5|15|TRBV7-2
CASRAPPSGQETQYF
>TRBD1|TRBJ2-5|15|TRBV28
CASRQTGGGIETQYF
>TRBD2|TRBJ2-2|19|TRBV7-9
CASSLASSGSTANTGELFF
>NA|TRBJ2-7|14|TRBV5-8
CASSLWQGGNEQYF
>NA|TRBJ1-1|13|TRBV7-9
CASSLLTNTEAFF
>NA|TRBJ1-4|14|TRBV6-6
CASRDRVSNEKLFF
>NA|TRBJ2-4|16|TRBV25-1
CASSEDRVYPKNIQYF
>NA|TRBJ2-3|16|TRBV4-1
CASSQDRLVSTDTQYF
>NA|TRBJ2-3|15|TRBV6-4
CASSEGSGLGNPQYF
>TRBD2|TRBJ2-3|15|TRBV2
CASSGSGVITDTQYF
>TRBD1|TRBJ1-5|14|TRBV19
CASGGQGGNQPQHF
>NA|TRBJ2-5|12|TRBV29-1
CSVAASRETQYF
>TRBD1|TRBJ2-5|16|TRBV11-1
CASSLIRDRDNRAQYF
>NA|TRBJ2-6|17|TRBV27
CASSLSGNPSGANVLTF
>NA|TRBJ1-1|13|TRBV30
CAWTRGFPAEAFF
>NA|TRBJ1-1|13|TRBV6-5
CASSRTGITEAFF
>NA|TRBJ1-2|13|TRBV6-5
CASSPGSHSGYTF
>TRBD2|TRBJ2-3|15|TRBV7-9
CASSFGLAGTDTQYF
>NA|TRBJ1-2|15|TRBV4-1
CASSQGVGRAYGYTF
>TRBD2|TRBJ2-1|16|TRBV4-3
CASSHPKSGTNNEQFF
>NA|TRBJ1-2|14|TRBV5-1
CASSLEGRANGYTF
>TRBD2|TRBJ2-1|16|TRBV4-1
CASSQGPSGSPNEQFF
>NA|TRBJ1-2|14|TRBV18
CASSPGEGRYGYTF
>NA|TRBJ1-2|13|TRBV6-5
CASTRGGDAGYTF